This T cell receptor beta chain originates from a study of T cells in Graves' hyperthyroidism and ophthalmopathy. The wider study: At initial diagnosis, before any treatment had begun, peripheral blood was obtained. Broader study findings: Clonotypes that were expanded in thyroid above 0.001 mostly appeared in blood too.

The investigators amplified TCR beta CDR3 regions from RNA transcripts. The primer set for the first-round RT-PCR of the TCR CDR3 was HTBI. TCRdb itself ran the multiplex PCR reads through MiXCR, one entry per CDR3 protein. The data contain roughly 650,000 distinct CDR3 sequences, approximately 15% of them singletons. Isolation of PBMCs was performed on approximately 10 ml fresh peripheral blood. CDR1 and CDR2 from the germline V gene are SGHAT and FQNNGV. The length of the CDR3 is 15 residues. V was trimmed by 2 bases and J by 2 bases, leaving 10 bases between them. This clonotype was seen a few times. Its antigen is unidentified.

This sequence originates from a woman in her thirties or forties with Graves' ophthalmopathy. Sequencing used blood. This rearrangement joins TRBV11-2 to TRBJ1-3; D not resolved. CDR3 region: CASSLSDGAGNTIYF. Here the CDR3 DNA reads TGTGCCAGCAGCTTATCAGACGGAGCTGGAAACACCATATATTTT.